The present T cell receptor (beta chain) was sequenced within a study of T cell responses to AZD1222 COVID-19 vaccine. Findings of the study overall: Spike-spanning, vaccine-associated CD4 TCRs were dominant at 160-218 and 743-854. Compared with day 0, the breadth and depth of the Spike-specific TCR repertoire rose significantly after two doses of AZD1222.

Notes on this clone: Its antigen is currently unknown.

From germline, CDR1 is LNHDA and CDR2 SQIVND (reference sequence). The CDR3 extends over 14 amino acids. Germline trimming cut 7 bases from V and 4 bases from J; bases unmatched to any gene: 5. Clones were read by immunoSEQ multiplex PCR, and TCRdb kept only the in-frame ones, dropping some. Among 90,000 or so clones listed, around nine tenths were seen once. The material sequenced was peripheral blood, taken on day 0 of AZD1222 vaccination. This TCR came from an adult in good health. The rearrangement joins TRBV19 to TRBJ2-2; 8 bases fit TRBD2. CDR3 region: CASKEREFTGELFF. CDR3 nucleotides: TGTGCCAGTAAAGAGCGGGAGTTCACCGGGGAGCTGTTTTTT.